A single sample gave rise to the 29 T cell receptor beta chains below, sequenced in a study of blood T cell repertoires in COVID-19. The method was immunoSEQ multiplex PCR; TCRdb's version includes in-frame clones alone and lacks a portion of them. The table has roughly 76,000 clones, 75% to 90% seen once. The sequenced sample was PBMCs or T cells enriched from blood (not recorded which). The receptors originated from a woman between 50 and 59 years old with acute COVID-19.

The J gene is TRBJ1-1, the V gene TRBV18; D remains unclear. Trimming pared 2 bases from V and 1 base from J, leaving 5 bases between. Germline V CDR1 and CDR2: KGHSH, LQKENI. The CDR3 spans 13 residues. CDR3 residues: CASSPASNTEAFF. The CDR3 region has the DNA TGTGCCAGCTCACCAGCGTCGAACACTGAAGCTTTCTTT.

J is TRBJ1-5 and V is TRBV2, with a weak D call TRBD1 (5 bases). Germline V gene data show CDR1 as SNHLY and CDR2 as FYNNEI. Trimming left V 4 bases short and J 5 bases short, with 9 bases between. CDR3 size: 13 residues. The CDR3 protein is CASSGQSYQPQHF. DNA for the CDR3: TGTGCCAGCAGTGGACAGAGCTATCAGCCCCAGCATTTT.

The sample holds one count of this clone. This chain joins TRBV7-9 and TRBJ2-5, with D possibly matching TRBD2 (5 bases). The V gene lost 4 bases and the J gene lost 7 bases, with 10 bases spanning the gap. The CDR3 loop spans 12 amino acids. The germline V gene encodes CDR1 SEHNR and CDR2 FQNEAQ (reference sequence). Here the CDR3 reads CASSSGFATQYF. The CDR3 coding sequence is TGTGCCAGCAGCTCGGGGTTTGCGACCCAGTACTTC.

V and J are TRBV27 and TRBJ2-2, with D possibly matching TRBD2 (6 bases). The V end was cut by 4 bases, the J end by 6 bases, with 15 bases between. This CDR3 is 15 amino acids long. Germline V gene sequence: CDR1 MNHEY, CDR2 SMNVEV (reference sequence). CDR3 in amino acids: CASSSRTTPAGELFF. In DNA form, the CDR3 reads TGTGCCAGCAGTTCTCGGACTACCCCCGCCGGGGAGCTGTTTTTT.

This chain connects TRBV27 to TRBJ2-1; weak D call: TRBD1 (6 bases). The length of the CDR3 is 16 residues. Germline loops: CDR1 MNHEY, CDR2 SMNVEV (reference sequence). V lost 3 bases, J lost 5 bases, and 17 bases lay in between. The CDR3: CASSFQGNGLNNEQFF. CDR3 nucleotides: TGTGCCAGCAGTTTTCAGGGGAATGGCTTAAACAATGAGCAGTTCTTC.

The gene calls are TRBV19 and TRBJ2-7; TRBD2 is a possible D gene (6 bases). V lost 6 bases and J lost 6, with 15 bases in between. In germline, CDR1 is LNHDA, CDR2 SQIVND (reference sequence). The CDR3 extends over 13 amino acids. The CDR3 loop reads CASSLLGDFEQYF. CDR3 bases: TGTGCCAGTAGCCTTCTGGGGGACTTCGAGCAGTACTTC.

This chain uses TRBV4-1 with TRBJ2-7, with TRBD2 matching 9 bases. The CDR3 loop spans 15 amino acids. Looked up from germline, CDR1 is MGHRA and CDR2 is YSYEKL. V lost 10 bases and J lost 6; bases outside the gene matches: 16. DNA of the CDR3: TGCGCCACCCGCCTTCGACTAGCGGACTCCCTCGAGCAGTACTTC. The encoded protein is CATRLRLADSLEQYF.

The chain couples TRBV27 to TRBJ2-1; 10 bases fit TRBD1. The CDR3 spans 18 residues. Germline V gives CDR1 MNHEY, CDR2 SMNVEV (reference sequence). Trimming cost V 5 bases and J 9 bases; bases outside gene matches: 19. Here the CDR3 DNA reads TGTGCCAGCAGTGGGTCCCCCCCGGGACAGGGGATTTTGGGTGAGCAGTTCTTC. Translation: CASSGSPPGQGILGEQFF.

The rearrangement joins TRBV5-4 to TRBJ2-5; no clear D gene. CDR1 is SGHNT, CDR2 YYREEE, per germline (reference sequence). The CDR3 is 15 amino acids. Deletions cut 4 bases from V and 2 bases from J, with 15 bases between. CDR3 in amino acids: CASSPGLGAQETQYF. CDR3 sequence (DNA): TGTGCCAGCAGCCCTGGTCTGGGCGCTCAAGAGACCCAGTACTTC.

CDR3 nucleotides: TGTGCCAGCGGTCTAAGACTAGCGGGAGGCCCCGATACGCAGTATTTT. Translated, it gives CASGLRLAGGPDTQYF. The gene calls are TRBV27 and TRBJ2-3; 13 nucleotides align to TRBD2. This CDR3 comprises 16 residues. With V trimmed by 8 bases and J by 6 bases, 11 bases remained unmatched. CDR1 MNHEY and CDR2 SMNVEV come from the germline V gene (reference sequence).

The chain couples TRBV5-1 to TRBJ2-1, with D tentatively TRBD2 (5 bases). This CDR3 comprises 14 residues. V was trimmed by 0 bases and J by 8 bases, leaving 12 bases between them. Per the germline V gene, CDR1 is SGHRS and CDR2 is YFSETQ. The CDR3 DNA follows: TGCGCCAGCAGCTTGGGGACTGTAGGAGATGAGCAGTTCTTC. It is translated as CASSLGTVGDEQFF.

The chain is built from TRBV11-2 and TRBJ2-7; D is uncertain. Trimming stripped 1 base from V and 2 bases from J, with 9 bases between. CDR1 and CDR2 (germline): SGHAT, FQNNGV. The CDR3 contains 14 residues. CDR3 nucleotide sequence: TGTGCCAGCAGCTTAGTGCCGGTAACCTACGAGCAGTACTTC. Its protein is CASSLVPVTYEQYF.

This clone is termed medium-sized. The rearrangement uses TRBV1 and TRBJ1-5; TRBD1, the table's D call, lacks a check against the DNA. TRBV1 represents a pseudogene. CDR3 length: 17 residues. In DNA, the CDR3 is TGCACCAGCAGCCAAAACGAAGGACAGTATAGCAATCAGCCCCAGCATTTT. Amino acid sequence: CTSSQNEGQYSNQPQHF.

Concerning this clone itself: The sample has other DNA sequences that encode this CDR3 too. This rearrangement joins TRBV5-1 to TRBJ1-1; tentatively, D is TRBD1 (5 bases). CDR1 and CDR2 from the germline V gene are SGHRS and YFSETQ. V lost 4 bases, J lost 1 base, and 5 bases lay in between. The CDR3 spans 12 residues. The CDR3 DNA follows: TGCGCCAGCAGCAGGGGGAACACTGAAGCTTTCTTT. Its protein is CASSRGNTEAFF. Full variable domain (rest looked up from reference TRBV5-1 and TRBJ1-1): KAGVTQTPRYLIKTRGQQVTLSCSPISGHRSVSWYQQTPGQGLQFLFEYFSETQRNKGNFPGRFSGRQFSNSRSEMNVSTLELGDSALYLCASSRGNTEAFFGQGTRLTVV.

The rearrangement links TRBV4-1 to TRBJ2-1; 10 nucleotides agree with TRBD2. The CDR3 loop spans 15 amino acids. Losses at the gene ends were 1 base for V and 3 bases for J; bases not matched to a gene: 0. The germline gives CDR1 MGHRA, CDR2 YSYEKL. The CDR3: CASSQGLAGYNEQFF. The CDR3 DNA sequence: TGCGCCAGCAGCCAAGGACTAGCGGGCTACAATGAGCAGTTCTTC.

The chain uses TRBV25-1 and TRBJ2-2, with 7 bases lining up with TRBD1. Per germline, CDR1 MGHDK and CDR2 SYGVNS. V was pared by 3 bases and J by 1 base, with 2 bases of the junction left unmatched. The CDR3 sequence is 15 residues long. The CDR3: CASSDRQGNTGELFF. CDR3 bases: TGTGCCAGCAGTGATCGACAGGGGAACACCGGGGAGCTGTTTTTT. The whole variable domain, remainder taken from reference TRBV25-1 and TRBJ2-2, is EADIYQTPRYLVIGTGKKITLECSQTMGHDKMYWYQQDPGMELHLIHYSYGVNSTEKGDLSSESTVSRIRTEHFPLTLESARPSHTSQYLCASSDRQGNTGELFFGEGSRLTVL.

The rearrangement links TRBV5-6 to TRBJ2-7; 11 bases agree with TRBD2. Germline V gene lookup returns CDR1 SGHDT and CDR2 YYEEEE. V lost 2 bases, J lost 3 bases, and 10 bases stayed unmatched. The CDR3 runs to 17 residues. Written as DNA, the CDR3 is TGTGCCAGCAGCTTAGGGGAACTAGCGGGAGCGATCTACGAGCAGTACTTC. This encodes CASSLGELAGAIYEQYF. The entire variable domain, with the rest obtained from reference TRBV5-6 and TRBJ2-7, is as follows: DAGVTQSPTHLIKTRGQQVTLRCSPKSGHDTVSWYQQALGQGPQFIFQYYEEEERQRGNFPDRFSGHQFPNYSSELNVNALLLGDSALYLCASSLGELAGAIYEQYFGPGTRLTVT.

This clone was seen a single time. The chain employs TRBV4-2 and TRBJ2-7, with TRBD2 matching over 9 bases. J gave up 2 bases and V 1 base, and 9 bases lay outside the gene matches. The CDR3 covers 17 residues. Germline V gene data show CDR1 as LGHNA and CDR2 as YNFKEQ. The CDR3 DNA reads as TGTGCCAGCAGCCAAGTCCAAAGCGGGAGGACGGCCTACGAGCAGTACTTC. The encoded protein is CASSQVQSGRTAYEQYF.

CDR3 bases: TGTGCCAGTAGAAAAGGGGGTTGGGAGACCCAGTACTTC. This sequence encodes CASRKGGWETQYF. V gene TRBV19 combines with J gene TRBJ2-5, with D possibly matching TRBD1 (6 bases). The germline V and J ends were trimmed by 6 bases and 5 bases, with 13 bases remaining between them. From germline, CDR1 is LNHDA and CDR2 SQIVND (reference sequence). The CDR3 is made up of 13 amino acids.

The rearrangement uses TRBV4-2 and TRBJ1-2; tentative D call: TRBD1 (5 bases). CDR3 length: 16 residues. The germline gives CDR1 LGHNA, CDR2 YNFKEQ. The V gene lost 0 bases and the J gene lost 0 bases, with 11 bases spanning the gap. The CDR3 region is CASSQDTQAPNYGYTF. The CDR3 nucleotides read TGTGCCAGCAGCCAAGATACACAGGCCCCTAACTATGGCTACACCTTC.

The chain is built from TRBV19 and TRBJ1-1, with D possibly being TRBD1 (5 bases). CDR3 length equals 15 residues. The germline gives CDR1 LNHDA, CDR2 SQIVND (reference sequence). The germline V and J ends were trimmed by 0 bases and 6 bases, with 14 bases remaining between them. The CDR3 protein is CASSIDRSGFAEAFF. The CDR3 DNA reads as TGTGCCAGTAGTATAGATAGGTCAGGGTTCGCTGAAGCTTTCTTT.

CDR3 residues: CASSLGLAGAGFYNEQFF. The CDR3 nucleotides are TGTGCCAGCAGCTTGGGACTAGCGGGAGCTGGGTTTTACAATGAGCAGTTCTTC. The chain employs TRBV5-5 and TRBJ2-1, with 12 bases lining up with TRBD2. The trim removed 0 bases at V and 4 bases at J, leaving 8 bases unmatched. CDR1 SGHKS and CDR2 YYEKEE come from the germline V gene (reference sequence). The CDR3 loop spans 18 amino acids.

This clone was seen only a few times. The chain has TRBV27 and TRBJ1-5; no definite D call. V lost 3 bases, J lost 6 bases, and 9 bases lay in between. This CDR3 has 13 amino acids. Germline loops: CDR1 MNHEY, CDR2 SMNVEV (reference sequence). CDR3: CASSLDWSQPQHF. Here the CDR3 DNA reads TGTGCCAGCAGTTTGGACTGGAGTCAGCCCCAGCATTTT.

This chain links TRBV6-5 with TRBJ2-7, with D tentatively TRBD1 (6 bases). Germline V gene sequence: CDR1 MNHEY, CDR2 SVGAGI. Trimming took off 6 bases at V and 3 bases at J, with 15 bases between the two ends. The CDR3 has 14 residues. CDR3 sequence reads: CASSSIGQIYEQYF. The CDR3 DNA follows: TGTGCCAGCAGCTCGATAGGACAGATCTACGAGCAGTACTTC.

The CDR3 protein is CASSPYQGGAFF. CDR3 DNA: TGTGCCAGCAGCCCATACCAGGGGGGAGCTTTCTTT. The chain links TRBV13 to TRBJ1-1; 7 bases fit TRBD1. The CDR3 covers 12 residues. CDR1 and CDR2 from the germline V gene are PRHDT and FYEKMQ (reference sequence). With 5 bases clipped from V and 10 bases from J, the junction kept 7 bases outside the gene matches.

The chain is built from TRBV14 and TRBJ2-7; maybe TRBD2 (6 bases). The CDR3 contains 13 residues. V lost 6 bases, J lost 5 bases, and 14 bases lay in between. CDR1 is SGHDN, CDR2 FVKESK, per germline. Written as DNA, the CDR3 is TGTGCCAGCAGACAGCAGCCGGGGGACGAGCAGTACTTC. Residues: CASRQQPGDEQYF.

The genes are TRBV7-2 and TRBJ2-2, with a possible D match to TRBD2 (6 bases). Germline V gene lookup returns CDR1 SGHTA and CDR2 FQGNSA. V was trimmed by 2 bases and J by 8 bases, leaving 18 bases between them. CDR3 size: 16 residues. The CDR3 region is CASSLQGTQRSGELFF. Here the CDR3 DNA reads TGTGCCAGCAGCTTACAAGGGACTCAGCGGTCTGGGGAGCTGTTTTTT.

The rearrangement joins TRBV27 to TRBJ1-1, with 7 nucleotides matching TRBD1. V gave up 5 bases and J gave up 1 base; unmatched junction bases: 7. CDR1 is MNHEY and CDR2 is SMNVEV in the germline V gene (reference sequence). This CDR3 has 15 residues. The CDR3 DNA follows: TGTGCCAGCAGTGTCACGGGACAGTCGAACACTGAAGCTTTCTTT. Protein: CASSVTGQSNTEAFF.

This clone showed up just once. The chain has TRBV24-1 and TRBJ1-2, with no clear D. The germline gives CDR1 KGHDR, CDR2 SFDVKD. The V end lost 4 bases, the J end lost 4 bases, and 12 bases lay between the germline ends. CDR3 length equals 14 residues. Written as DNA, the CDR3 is TGTGCCACCAGTGACGAGACATTGCTCTATGGCTACACCTTC. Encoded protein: CATSDETLLYGYTF.